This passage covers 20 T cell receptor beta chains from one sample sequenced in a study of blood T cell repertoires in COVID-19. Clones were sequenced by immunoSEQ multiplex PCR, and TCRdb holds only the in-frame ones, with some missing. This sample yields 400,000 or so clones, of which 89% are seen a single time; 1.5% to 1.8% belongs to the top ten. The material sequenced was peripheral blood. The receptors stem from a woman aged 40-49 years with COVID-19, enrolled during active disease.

CDR3 DNA: TGTGCCAGCAGCCTTATGACAGTGATCAATTCACCCCTCCACTTT. This gives the protein CASSLMTVINSPLHF. The chain couples TRBV6-5 to TRBJ1-6; D might be TRBD1 (5 bases). V was trimmed by 6 bases and J by 7 bases, leaving 16 bases between them. This CDR3 contains 15 residues. Germline lookup yields CDR1 MNHEY and CDR2 SVGAGI.

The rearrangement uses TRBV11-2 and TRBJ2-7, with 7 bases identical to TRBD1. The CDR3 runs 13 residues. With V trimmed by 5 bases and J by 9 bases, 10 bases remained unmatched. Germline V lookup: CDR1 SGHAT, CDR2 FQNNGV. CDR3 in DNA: TGTGCCAGCAGCCCGAGACAGGGACGAGTGCAGTACTTC. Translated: CASSPRQGRVQYF.

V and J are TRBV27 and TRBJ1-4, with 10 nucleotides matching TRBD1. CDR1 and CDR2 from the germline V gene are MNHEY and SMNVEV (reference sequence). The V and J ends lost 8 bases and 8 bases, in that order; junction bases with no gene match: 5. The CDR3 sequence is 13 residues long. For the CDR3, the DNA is TGTGCCAGCGGAGACAGGGGGCGAGAAAAACTGTTTTTT. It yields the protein CASGDRGREKLFF.

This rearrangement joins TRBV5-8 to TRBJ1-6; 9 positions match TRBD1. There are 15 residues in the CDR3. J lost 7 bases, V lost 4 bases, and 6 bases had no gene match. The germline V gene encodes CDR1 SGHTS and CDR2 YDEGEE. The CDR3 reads CASSVGTGGNSPLHF. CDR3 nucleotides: TGTGCCAGCAGCGTAGGAACAGGGGGCAATTCACCCCTCCACTTT.

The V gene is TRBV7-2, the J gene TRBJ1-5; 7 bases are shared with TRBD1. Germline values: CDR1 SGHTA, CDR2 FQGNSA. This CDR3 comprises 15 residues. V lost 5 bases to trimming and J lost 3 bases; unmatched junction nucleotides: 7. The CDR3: CASSPGQSFNQPQHF. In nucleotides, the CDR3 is TGTGCCAGCAGCCCGGGACAGAGCTTCAATCAGCCCCAGCATTTT.

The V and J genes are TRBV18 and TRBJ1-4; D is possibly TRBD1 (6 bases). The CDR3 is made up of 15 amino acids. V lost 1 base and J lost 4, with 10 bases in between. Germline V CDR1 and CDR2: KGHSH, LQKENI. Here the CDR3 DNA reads TGTGCCAGCTCACCACTATCAGGGGATAATGAAAAACTGTTTTTT. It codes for CASSPLSGDNEKLFF.

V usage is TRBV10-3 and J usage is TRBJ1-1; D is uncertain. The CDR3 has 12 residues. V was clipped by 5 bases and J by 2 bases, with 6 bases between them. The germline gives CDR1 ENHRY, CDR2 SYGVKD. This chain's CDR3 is CAISSLNTEAFF. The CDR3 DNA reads TGTGCCATCAGTTCGCTAAACACTGAAGCTTTCTTT.

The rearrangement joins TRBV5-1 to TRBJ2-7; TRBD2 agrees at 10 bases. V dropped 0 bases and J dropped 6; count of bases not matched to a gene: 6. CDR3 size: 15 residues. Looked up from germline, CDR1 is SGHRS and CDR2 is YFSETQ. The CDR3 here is CASSLALAGVGEQYF. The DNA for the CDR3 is TGCGCCAGCAGCTTGGCGCTAGCGGGAGTGGGCGAGCAGTACTTC.

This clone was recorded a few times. This CDR3 reads CASSPGLTYEQYF. In nucleotides, the CDR3 is TGTGCCAGCAGCCCGGGACTTACGTACGAGCAGTACTTC. The chain couples TRBV5-4 to TRBJ2-7, with D perhaps matching TRBD2 (6 bases). This CDR3 region has 13 residues. Per germline, CDR1 SGHNT and CDR2 YYREEE (reference sequence). Trimming took 4 bases from V and 4 from J, leaving 12 bases between them. The complete variable domain, with remaining parts taken from reference TRBV5-4 and TRBJ2-7, reads ETGVTQSPTHLIKTRGQQVTLRCSSQSGHNTVSWYQQALGQGPQFIFQYYREEENGRGNFPPRFSGLQFPNYSSELNVNALELDDSALYLCASSPGLTYEQYFGPGTRLTVT.

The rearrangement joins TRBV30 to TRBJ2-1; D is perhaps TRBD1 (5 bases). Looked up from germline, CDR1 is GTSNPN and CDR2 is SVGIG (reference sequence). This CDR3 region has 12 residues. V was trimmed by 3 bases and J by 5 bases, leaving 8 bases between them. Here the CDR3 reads CAWRQEDNEQFF. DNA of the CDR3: TGTGCCTGGAGACAGGAAGACAATGAGCAGTTCTTC.

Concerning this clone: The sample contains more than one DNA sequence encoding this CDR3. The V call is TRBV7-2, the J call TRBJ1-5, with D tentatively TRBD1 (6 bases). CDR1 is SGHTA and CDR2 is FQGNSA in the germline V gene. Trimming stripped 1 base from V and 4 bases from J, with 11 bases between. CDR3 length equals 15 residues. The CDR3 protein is CASSLGGQGNQPQHF. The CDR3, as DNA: TGTGCCAGCAGCTTAGGGGGGCAGGGAAATCAGCCCCAGCATTTT. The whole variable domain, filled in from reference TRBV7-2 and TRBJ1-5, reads GAGVSQSPSNKVTEKGKDVELRCDPISGHTALYWYRQSLGQGLEFLIYFQGNSAPDKSGLPSDRFSAERTGGSVSTLTIQRTQQEDSAVYLCASSLGGQGNQPQHFGDGTRLSIL.

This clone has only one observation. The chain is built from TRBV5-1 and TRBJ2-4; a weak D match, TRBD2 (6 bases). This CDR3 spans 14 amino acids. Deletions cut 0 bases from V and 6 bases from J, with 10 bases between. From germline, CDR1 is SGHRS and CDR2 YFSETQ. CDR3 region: CASSLGGTGNIQYF. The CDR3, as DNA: TGCGCCAGCAGCTTGGGCGGGACGGGAAACATTCAGTACTTC.

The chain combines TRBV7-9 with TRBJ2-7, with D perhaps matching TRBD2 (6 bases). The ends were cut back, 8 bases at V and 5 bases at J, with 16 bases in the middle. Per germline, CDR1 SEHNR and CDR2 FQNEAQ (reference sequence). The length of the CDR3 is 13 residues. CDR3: CASSRGELNEQYF. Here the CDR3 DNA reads TGTGCCAGCTCCCGCGGGGAACTTAACGAGCAGTACTTC.

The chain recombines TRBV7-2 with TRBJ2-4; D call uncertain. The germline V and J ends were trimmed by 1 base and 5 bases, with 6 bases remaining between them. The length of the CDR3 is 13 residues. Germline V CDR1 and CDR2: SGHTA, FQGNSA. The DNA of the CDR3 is TGTGCCAGCAGCTTAGAACGGGAAAACATTCAGTACTTC. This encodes CASSLERENIQYF.

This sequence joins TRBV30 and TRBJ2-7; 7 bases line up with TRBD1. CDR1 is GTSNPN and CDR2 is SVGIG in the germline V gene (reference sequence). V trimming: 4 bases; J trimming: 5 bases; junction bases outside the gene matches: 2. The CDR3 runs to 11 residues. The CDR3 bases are TGTGCCTGGAAACAGGGGAACGAGCAGTACTTC. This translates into CAWKQGNEQYF.

For the CDR3, the DNA is TGTGCCAGCAGATCCAACAGGGTTTTTGATTCACCCCTCCACTTT. Its protein is CASRSNRVFDSPLHF. V usage is TRBV6-5 and J usage is TRBJ1-6, with a possible D match to TRBD1 (6 bases). Trimming pared 6 bases from V and 8 bases from J, leaving 17 bases between. In germline, CDR1 is MNHEY, CDR2 SVGAGI. The CDR3 is 15 residues long.

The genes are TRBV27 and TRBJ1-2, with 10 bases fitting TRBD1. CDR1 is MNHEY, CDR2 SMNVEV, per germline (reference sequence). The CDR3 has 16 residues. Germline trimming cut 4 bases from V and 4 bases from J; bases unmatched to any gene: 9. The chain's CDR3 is CASSSLDRGYPYGYTF. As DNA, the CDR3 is TGTGCCAGCAGTTCGCTGGACAGGGGGTACCCCTATGGCTACACCTTC.

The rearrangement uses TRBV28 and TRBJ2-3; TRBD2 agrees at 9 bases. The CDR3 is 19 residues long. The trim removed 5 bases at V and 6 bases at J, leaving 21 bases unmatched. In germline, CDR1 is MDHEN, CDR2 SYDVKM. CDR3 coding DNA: TGTGCCAGCAGTCCTCCCCCCGAGCGGGAGGCCACCTTCGGGGATACGCAGTATTTT. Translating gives CASSPPPEREATFGDTQYF. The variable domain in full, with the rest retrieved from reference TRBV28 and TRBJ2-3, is DVKVTQSSRYLVKRTGEKVFLECVQDMDHENMFWYRQDPGLGLRLIYFSYDVKMKEKGDIPEGYSVSREKKERFSLILESASTNQTSMYLCASSPPPEREATFGDTQYFGPGTRLTVL.

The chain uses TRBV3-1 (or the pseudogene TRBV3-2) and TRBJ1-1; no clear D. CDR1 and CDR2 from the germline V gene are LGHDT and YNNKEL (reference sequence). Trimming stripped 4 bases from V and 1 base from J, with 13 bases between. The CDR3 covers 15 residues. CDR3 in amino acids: CASSLWEAGNTEAFF. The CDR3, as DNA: TGTGCCAGCAGCCTCTGGGAAGCGGGGAACACTGAAGCTTTCTTT.

CDR3 sequence: CASRRASGSEQYF. In nucleotides, the CDR3 is TGTGCCAGTCGGAGGGCCTCAGGGTCCGAGCAGTACTTC. The genes are TRBV6-5 and TRBJ2-7, with TRBD2 as a possible D gene (6 bases). V was trimmed by 9 bases and J by 6 bases, leaving 18 bases between them. Germline V gene sequence: CDR1 MNHEY, CDR2 SVGAGI. This CDR3 region has 13 residues.